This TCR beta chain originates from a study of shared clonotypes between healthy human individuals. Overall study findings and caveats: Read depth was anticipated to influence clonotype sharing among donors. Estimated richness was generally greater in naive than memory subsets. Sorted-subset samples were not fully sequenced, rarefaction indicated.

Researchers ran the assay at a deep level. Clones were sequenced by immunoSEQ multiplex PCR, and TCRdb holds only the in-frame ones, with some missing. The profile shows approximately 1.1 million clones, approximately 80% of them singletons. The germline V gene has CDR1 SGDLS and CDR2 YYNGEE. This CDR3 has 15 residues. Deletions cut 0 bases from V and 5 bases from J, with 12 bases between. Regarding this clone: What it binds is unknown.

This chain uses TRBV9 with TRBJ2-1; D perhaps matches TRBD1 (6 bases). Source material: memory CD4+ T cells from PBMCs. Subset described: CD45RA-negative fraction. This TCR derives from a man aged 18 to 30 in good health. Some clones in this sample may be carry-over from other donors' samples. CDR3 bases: TGTGCCAGCAGCGTAGGGACAGTTACCGACAATGAGCAGTTCTTC. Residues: CASSVGTVTDNEQFF.